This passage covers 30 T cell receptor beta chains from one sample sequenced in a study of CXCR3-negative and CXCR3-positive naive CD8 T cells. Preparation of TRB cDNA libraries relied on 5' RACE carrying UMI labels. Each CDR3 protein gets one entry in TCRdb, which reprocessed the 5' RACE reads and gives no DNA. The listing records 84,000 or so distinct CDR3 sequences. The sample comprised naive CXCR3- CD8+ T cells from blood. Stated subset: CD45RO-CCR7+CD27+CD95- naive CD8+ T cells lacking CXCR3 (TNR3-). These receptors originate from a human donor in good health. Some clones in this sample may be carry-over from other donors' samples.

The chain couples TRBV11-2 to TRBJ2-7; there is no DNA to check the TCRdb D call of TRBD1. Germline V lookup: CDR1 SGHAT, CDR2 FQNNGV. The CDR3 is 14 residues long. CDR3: CASSFYLGPNEQYF.

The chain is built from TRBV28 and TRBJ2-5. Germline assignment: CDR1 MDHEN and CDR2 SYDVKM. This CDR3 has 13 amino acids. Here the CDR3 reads CASSTPNSETQYF. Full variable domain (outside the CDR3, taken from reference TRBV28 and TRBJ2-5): DVKVTQSSRYLVKRTGEKVFLECVQDMDHENMFWYRQDPGLGLRLIYFSYDVKMKEKGDIPEGYSVSREKKERFSLILESASTNQTSMYLCASSTPNSETQYFGPGTRLLVL.

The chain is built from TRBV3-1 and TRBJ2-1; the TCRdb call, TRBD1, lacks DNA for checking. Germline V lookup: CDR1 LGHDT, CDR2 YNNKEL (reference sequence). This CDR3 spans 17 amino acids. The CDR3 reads CASSHDPMTGGYNEQFF.

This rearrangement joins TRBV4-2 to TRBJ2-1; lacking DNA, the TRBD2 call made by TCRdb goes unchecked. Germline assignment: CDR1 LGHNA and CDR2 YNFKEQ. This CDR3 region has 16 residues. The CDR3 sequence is CASSQDGTSIYNEQFF.

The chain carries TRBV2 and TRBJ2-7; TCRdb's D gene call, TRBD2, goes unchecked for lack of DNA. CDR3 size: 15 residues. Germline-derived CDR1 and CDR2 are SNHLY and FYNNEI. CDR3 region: CASRPKAQPTYEQYF.

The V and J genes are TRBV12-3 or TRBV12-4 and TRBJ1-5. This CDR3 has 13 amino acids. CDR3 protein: CASSLFSNQPQHF.

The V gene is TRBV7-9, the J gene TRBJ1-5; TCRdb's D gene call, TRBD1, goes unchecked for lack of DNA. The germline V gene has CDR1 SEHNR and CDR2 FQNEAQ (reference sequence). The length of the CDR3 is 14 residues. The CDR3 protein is CASSWGQGGQPQHF.

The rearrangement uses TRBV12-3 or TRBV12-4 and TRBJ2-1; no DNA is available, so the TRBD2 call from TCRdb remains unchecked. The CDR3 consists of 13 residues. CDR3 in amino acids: CASSGLADNEQFF.

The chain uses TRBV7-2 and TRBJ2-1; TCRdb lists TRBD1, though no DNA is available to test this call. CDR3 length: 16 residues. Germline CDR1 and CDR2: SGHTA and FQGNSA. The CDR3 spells CASSYPGGYAYNEQFF.

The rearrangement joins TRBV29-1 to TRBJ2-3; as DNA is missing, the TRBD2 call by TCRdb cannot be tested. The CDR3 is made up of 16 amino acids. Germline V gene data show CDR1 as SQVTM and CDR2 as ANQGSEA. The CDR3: CSVESGSGRGTDTQYF.

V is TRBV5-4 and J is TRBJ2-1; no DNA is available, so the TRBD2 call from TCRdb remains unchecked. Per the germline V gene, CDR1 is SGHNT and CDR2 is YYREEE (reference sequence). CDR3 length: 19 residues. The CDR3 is CASSLAIGVWTSGDNEQFF.

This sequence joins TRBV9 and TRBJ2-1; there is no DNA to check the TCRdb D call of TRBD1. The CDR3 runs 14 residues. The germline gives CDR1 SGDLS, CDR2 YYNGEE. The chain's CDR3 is CASSVGGGDNEQFF.

CDR3 in amino acids: CASSPTGGLNSYEQYF. The chain joins TRBV7-8 to TRBJ2-7; TCRdb lists TRBD1, though no DNA is available to test this call. The CDR3 sequence is 16 residues long. CDR1 and CDR2 from the germline V gene are SGHVS and FQNEAQ.

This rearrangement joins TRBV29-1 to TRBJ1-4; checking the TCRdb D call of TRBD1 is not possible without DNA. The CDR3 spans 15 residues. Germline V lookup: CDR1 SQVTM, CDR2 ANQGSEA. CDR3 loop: CSVSVAPAVMEKLFF.

The CDR3 sequence: CASNPVQSEAFF. This chain links TRBV7-6 with TRBJ1-1; the TCRdb call, TRBD1, lacks DNA for checking. Germline values: CDR1 SGHVS, CDR2 FNYEAQ. This CDR3 region has 12 residues.

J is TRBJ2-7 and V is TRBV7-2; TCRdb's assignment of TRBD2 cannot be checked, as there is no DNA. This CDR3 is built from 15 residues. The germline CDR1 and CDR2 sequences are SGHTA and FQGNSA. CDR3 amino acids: CASSSGLADPYEQYF.

The chain's CDR3 is CASSLGARGVYEQYF. The genes are TRBV5-4 and TRBJ2-7; as DNA is missing, the TRBD2 call by TCRdb cannot be tested. CDR1 and CDR2 (germline): SGHNT, YYREEE (reference sequence). This CDR3 has 15 residues.

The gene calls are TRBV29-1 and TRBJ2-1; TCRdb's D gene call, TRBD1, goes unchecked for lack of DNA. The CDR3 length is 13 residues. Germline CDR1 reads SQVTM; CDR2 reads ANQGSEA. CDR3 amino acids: CSVDGGAEGEQFF.

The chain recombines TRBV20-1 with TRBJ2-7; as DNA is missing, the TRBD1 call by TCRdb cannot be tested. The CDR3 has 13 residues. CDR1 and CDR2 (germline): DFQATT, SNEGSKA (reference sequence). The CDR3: CSAIQGSSYEQYF.

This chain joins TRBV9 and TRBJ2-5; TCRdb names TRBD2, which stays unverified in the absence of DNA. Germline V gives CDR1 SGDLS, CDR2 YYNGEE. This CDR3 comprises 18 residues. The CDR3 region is CASSASDLTSGSQETQYF.

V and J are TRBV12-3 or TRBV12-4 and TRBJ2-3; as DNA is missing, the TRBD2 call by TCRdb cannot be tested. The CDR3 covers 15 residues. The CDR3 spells CASSFTSGSYDTQYF.

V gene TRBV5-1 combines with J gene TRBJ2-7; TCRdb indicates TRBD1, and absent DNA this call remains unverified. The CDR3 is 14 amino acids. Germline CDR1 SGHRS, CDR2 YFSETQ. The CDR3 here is CASSERTGIYEQYF.

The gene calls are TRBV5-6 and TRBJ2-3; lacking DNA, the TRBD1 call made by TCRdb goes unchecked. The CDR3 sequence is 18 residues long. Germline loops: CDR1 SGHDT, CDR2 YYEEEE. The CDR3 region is CASSFINGGAFTTDTQYF.

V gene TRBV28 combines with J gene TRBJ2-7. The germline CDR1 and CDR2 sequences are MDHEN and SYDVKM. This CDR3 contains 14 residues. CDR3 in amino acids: CASSLYGFSYEQYF. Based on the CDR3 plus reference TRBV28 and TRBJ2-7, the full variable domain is DVKVTQSSRYLVKRTGEKVFLECVQDMDHENMFWYRQDPGLGLRLIYFSYDVKMKEKGDIPEGYSVSREKKERFSLILESASTNQTSMYLCASSLYGFSYEQYFGPGTRLTVT.

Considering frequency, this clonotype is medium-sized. CDR3 amino acids: CASSHSSGAYNEQFF. The gene calls are TRBV4-1 and TRBJ2-1; the D call of TRBD2 rests on TCRdb alone, since no DNA is present to check it. The CDR3 totals 15 residues. Germline CDR1 reads MGHRA; CDR2 reads YSYEKL.

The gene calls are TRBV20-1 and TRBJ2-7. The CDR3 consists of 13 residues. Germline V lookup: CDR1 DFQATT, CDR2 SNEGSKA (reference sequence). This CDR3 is CSARLTISYEQYF.

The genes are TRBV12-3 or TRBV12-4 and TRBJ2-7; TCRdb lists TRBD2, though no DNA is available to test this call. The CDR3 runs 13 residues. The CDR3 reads CASSSRGLGEQYF.

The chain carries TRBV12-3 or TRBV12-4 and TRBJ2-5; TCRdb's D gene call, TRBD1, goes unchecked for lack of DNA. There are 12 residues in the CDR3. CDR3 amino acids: CASSSGAETQYF.

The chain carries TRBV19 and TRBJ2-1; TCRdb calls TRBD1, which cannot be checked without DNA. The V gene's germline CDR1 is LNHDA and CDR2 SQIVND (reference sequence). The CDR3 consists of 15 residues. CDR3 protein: CASSHSGGIDNEQFF.

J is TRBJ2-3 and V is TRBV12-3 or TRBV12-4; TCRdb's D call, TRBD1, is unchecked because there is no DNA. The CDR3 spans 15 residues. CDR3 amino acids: CASSLQGTSTDTQYF.